The entry that follows covers one T cell receptor (beta chain) sequence. No antigen is known for it. Base qualities are not recorded, but no much larger clone differs from it by a single base. From the germline V gene, CDR1 is SGHRS and CDR2 is YFSETQ. From cysteine to phenylalanine, the CDR3 is 13 amino acids long. The CDR3 DNA has 39 bases and is translated from base 1. V sheds 1 base and J sheds 3 bases, leaving 6 bases between their ends. The library was obtained by the immunoSEQ multiplex PCR assay. The source is immuneACCESS, and TCRdb retained only in-frame sequences with V and J called. Part of the clones is not carried over; for the studies checked, unresolved V genes explain less than half of this, and the remainder is unexplained. A total of about 120,000 clones appear in this sample, roughly nine tenths of them only once. The ten largest clones represent around 7.6% of the sample. The data derive from a study of control samples from healthy donors and cancer patients (dated by TCRdb to the early 2020s).

Specimen: blood. The sequence was obtained from a young woman in good health. The chain joins TRBV5-1 to TRBJ2-3; confidence is insufficient to name the D gene. The sequence in DNA is TGCGCCAGCAGCTTGTTGGGGACAGATACGCAGTATTTT. This encodes CASSLLGTDTQYF.